This T cell receptor beta chain was recorded in a study of cytomegalovirus exposure and HLA in healthy donors. Germline CDR1 and CDR2: LNHNV and YYDKDF (reference sequence). V lost 4 bases to trimming and J lost 3 bases; unmatched junction nucleotides: 6. The CDR3 loop spans 15 amino acids. Turning to this clone: Its antigen remains unidentified.

Unrecorded immune exposures were likely, despite nominal health at sampling. General study points: In an earlier analysis, productive rearrangement rates for most beta V segments clustered near 87% or 30%.

13 Jbeta primers and 60 Vbeta primers were used for the PCR. The assay was immunoSEQ multiplex PCR, and TCRdb's table has in-frame clones only and misses some. The sample records 100,000 or so clones, over 60% being singletons. The sample taken for sequencing was PBMCs. The sequence was obtained from a man aged 40-49 years in good health and CMV-seropositive. The chain joins TRBV15 to TRBJ2-3, with 8 bases identical to TRBD2. The CDR3 DNA sequence: TGTGCCACCAGCACAGGACTAGCAGTAACAGATACGCAGTATTTT. Encoded protein: CATSTGLAVTDTQYF.